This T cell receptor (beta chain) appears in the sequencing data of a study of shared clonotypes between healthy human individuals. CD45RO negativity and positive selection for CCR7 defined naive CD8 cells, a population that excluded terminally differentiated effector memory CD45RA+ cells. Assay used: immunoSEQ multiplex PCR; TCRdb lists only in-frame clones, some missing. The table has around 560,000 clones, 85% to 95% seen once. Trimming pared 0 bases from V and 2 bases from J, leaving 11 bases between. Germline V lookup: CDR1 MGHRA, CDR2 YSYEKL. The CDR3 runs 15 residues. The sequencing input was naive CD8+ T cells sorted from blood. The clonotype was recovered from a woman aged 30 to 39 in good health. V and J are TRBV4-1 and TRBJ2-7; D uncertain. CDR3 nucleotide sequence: TGCGCCAGCAGCCAAGAAGGCTCCGTGACCTACGAGCAGTACTTC. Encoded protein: CASSQEGSVTYEQYF.